The 15 T cell receptor beta chains presented below share a single source sample, sequenced in a study of T-cell memory formation after mild COVID-19. One entry per CDR3 protein, called by TCRdb with MiXCR from the 5' RACE reads. The repertoire holds a few hundred thousand distinct CDR3 sequences, with roughly 19% as singletons. Sequencing was performed on PBMCs or a T cell subset sorted from them (not recorded which). Receptor source: a man between 18 and 29 years old who had mild COVID-19 (a few samples of this study predate the infection). Cell type and time point are not known.

V is TRBV6-2 or TRBV6-3 and J is TRBJ2-3, with TRBD2 identical over 7 bases. With 5 bases clipped from V and 6 bases from J, the junction kept 8 bases outside the gene matches. Looked up from germline, CDR1 is MNHEY and CDR2 is SVGEGT. CDR3 length equals 14 residues. CDR3 protein: CASSPKISGDTQYF. CDR3 DNA: TGTGCCAGCAGTCCCAAGATTAGCGGGGATACGCAGTATTTT.

This clonotype has more than one count but fewer than ten. This chain links TRBV5-1 with TRBJ2-7; 9 bases agree with TRBD1. The J segment lost 2 bases and the V segment lost 2 bases, leaving 8 bases of the junction unmatched. CDR1 and CDR2 from the germline V gene are SGHRS and YFSETQ. The CDR3 consists of 16 residues. CDR3 sequence (DNA): TGCGCCAGCAGCTTTTACGGGACAGGGATCACCTACGAGCAGTACTTC. Its translation: CASSFYGTGITYEQYF. Using reference TRBV5-1 and TRBJ2-7 for the parts outside the CDR3, the full variable domain is KAGVTQTPRYLIKTRGQQVTLSCSPISGHRSVSWYQQTPGQGLQFLFEYFSETQRNKGNFPGRFSGRQFSNSRSEMNVSTLELGDSALYLCASSFYGTGITYEQYFGPGTRLTVT.

The gene calls are TRBV20-1 and TRBJ1-1; D gene uncertain. Germline CDR1 is DFQATT and CDR2 is SNEGSKA (reference sequence). The CDR3 loop spans 11 amino acids. V was trimmed by 4 bases and J by 10 bases, leaving 13 bases between them. CDR3 loop: CSAIRNPGAFF. For the CDR3, the DNA is TGCAGTGCTATCCGAAACCCGGGAGCTTTCTTT.

This clonotype was seen many times. The chain employs TRBV6-2 or TRBV6-3 and TRBJ2-7; no definite D call. CDR3 length equals 15 residues. In germline, CDR1 is MNHEY, CDR2 SVGEGT. The V and J ends lost 2 bases and 3 bases respectively, with 14 bases between them. This CDR3 reads CASSYSPAAFYEQYF. The CDR3, as DNA: TGTGCCAGCAGTTACAGTCCGGCGGCCTTCTACGAGCAGTACTTC.

This clonotype was seen more than once but under ten times. This sequence joins TRBV15 and TRBJ2-3, with D hard to call. Germline V gene sequence: CDR1 LNHNV, CDR2 YYDKDF (reference sequence). The CDR3 totals 14 residues. Trimming left V 0 bases short and J 5 bases short, with 9 bases between. CDR3 amino acids: CATSREGGGDTQYF. Here the CDR3 DNA reads TGTGCCACCAGCAGAGAGGGCGGCGGAGATACGCAGTATTTT.

The rearrangement links TRBV20-1 to TRBJ1-2, with D possibly matching TRBD1 (6 bases). The CDR3 loop spans 12 amino acids. From germline, CDR1 is DFQATT and CDR2 SNEGSKA (reference sequence). V was trimmed by 3 bases and J by 4 bases, leaving 9 bases between them. The CDR3 DNA follows: TGCAGTGCTAGGGAACAGGGCTATGGCTACACCTTC. As protein: CSAREQGYGYTF.

This clonotype was seen many times. The chain employs TRBV24-1 and TRBJ2-1; TRBD1 matches 8 bases. The germline V gene encodes CDR1 KGHDR and CDR2 SFDVKD. CDR3 length equals 15 residues. J was trimmed by 9 bases and V by 0 bases; bases with no gene match: 6. In nucleotides, the CDR3 is TGTGCCACCAGTGATTTGGCAGGGGGCAATTTTGAGCAGTTCTTC. Protein sequence: CATSDLAGGNFEQFF.

This clonotype was detected a few times. V gene TRBV12-3 or TRBV12-4 combines with J gene TRBJ1-5; no reliable D call. The CDR3 has 14 amino acids. V lost 4 bases, J lost 5 bases, and 12 bases lay in between. The CDR3 loop is CASSSSGGDQPQHF. CDR3 in DNA: TGTGCCAGCAGTTCCTCAGGTGGGGATCAGCCCCAGCATTTT.

The chain is built from TRBV18 and TRBJ2-5; 7 bases fit TRBD2. The germline gives CDR1 KGHSH, CDR2 LQKENI. Trimming removed 4 bases from V and 1 base from J; junction bases left unmatched: 9. The CDR3 consists of 16 residues. CDR3 loop: CASSLTTSIGQETQYF. The CDR3 region has the DNA TGTGCCAGCTCACTGACGACTAGCATTGGCCAAGAGACCCAGTACTTC.

The chain employs TRBV6-6 and TRBJ1-2, with D possibly being TRBD1 (6 bases). Germline lookup yields CDR1 MNHNY and CDR2 SVGAGI (reference sequence). The CDR3 loop spans 12 amino acids. Trimming removed 6 bases at V and 8 bases at J, with 13 bases between. In DNA form, the CDR3 reads TGTGCCAGCAGCAGCGGGGGGCGCGGCTACACCTTC. Its protein product is CASSSGGRGYTF.

This clonotype was observed a handful of times. J is TRBJ2-1 and V is TRBV12-3 or TRBV12-4; D perhaps matches TRBD1 (5 bases). V lost 6 bases and J 7 bases, leaving 13 bases between the germline ends. The CDR3 loop spans 13 amino acids. The CDR3 sequence: CASSLPGRNEQFF. The CDR3, as DNA: TGTGCCAGCAGCCTTCCAGGGCGGAATGAGCAGTTCTTC.

V is TRBV6-5 and J is TRBJ1-5; TRBD1 aligns across 9 bases. Trimming removed 8 bases from V and 3 bases from J; junction bases left unmatched: 8. The germline CDR1 and CDR2 sequences are MNHEY and SVGAGI. This CDR3 contains 15 residues. CDR3 sequence: CASGRGTGINQPQHF. CDR3 coding DNA: TGTGCCAGCGGGAGAGGGACAGGGATCAATCAGCCCCAGCATTTT.

In this sample, this clonotype turned up a few times. The chain employs TRBV5-1 and TRBJ2-3, with 10 positions matching TRBD2. J lost 6 bases, V lost 5 bases, and 6 bases had no gene match. Germline V gene lookup returns CDR1 SGHRS and CDR2 YFSETQ. The CDR3 is 14 residues long. CDR3 loop: CASRTAGGLDTQYF. As DNA, the CDR3 is TGCGCCAGCAGAACAGCGGGGGGGCTGGATACGCAGTATTTT. Complete variable domain (other parts from reference TRBV5-1 and TRBJ2-3): KAGVTQTPRYLIKTRGQQVTLSCSPISGHRSVSWYQQTPGQGLQFLFEYFSETQRNKGNFPGRFSGRQFSNSRSEMNVSTLELGDSALYLCASRTAGGLDTQYFGPGTRLTVL.

The V and J genes are TRBV4-3 and TRBJ2-3, with D uncertain. Trimming took off 0 bases at V and 1 base at J, with 17 bases between the two ends. CDR3 length equals 18 residues. Germline CDR1 is LGHNA and CDR2 is YSLEER. CDR3 in amino acids: CASSQDQVTSHRTDTQYF. The CDR3 DNA sequence: TGCGCCAGCAGCCAAGATCAAGTGACTTCCCACCGCACAGATACGCAGTATTTT.

This clonotype came up a few times. This chain uses TRBV5-1 with TRBJ1-4; weak D call: TRBD1 (5 bases). Trimming took 0 bases from V and 3 from J, leaving 9 bases between them. The CDR3 length is 15 residues. Germline V CDR1 and CDR2: SGHRS, YFSETQ. As DNA, the CDR3 is TGCGCCAGCAGCTTGGCAGGGACTTCTAATGAAAAACTGTTTTTT. Residues: CASSLAGTSNEKLFF. Supplemented by reference TRBV5-1 and TRBJ1-4, the full variable domain reads KAGVTQTPRYLIKTRGQQVTLSCSPISGHRSVSWYQQTPGQGLQFLFEYFSETQRNKGNFPGRFSGRQFSNSRSEMNVSTLELGDSALYLCASSLAGTSNEKLFFGSGTQLSVL.